This T cell receptor (beta chain) was identified in a study of T cell repertoires in cytomegalovirus infection. About the study: Well-studied HLA-B-restricted CMV epitopes were used in the study alongside recently identified HLA-C-restricted ones.

Points on this clonotype: The antigen remains undetermined.

TCRdb processed the reads anew with MiXCR; each CDR3 protein has one entry. Of over 250,000 distinct CDR3 sequences in the sample, roughly 21% were seen once. Notes on the study in general: CMV-specific TCR beta clonotypes restricted by HLA-C were the ones dominating the ex vivo response.

There are 14 residues in the CDR3. V shed 3 bases and J shed 3 bases, with 11 bases lying between them. Germline lookup yields CDR1 KGHSH and CDR2 LQKENI. The receptor was isolated from a human donor in good health (CMV status not recorded). Some clones in this sample may be carry-over from other donors' samples. V gene TRBV18 combines with J gene TRBJ1-1; TRBD1 is a possible D gene (6 bases). The specimen comprised cultured PBMCs, sampled from culture after CMV antigen stimulation. CDR3 region: CASSPPGVDTEAFF. CDR3 DNA sequence: TGTGCCAGCTCACCCCCAGGGGTGGACACTGAAGCTTTCTTT.